This T cell receptor (beta chain) comes out of a study of cytomegalovirus exposure and HLA in healthy donors. At the level of the study: Approximately 190 million T cells yielded some 100 million unique TCR beta sequences, as an earlier analysis found. Out of about 410 genotyped donors, less than 90% belonged to the Caucasian-associated ancestry cluster. Notes on the study in general: There were some V segments, including TRBV6-2 and TRBV6-3, excluded as indistinguishable. Roughly even sequencing depth across donors was the assumption behind the presence/absence analyses.

CDR1 MNHEY and CDR2 SVGAGI come from the germline V gene. V was trimmed by 8 bases and J by 0 bases, leaving 14 bases between them. There are 15 residues in the CDR3. Points on this clone: The antigen is not known.

The study ran its PCR with 60 Vbeta and 13 Jbeta primers. Using immunoSEQ multiplex PCR, the repertoire was profiled, and TCRdb retains in-frame clones only, with some absent. The sample includes about 140,000 clones, approximately 82% of them seen just once. The sample taken for sequencing was PBMCs. V and J are TRBV6-5 and TRBJ1-3; a weak D match, TRBD1 (6 bases). The clonotype comes from a man between 25 and 39 years old in good health and CMV-seropositive. The CDR3 nucleotides are TGTGCCAGCGCTGAAGGGGGTTTCTCTGGAAACACCATATATTTT. It translates to CASAEGGFSGNTIYF.